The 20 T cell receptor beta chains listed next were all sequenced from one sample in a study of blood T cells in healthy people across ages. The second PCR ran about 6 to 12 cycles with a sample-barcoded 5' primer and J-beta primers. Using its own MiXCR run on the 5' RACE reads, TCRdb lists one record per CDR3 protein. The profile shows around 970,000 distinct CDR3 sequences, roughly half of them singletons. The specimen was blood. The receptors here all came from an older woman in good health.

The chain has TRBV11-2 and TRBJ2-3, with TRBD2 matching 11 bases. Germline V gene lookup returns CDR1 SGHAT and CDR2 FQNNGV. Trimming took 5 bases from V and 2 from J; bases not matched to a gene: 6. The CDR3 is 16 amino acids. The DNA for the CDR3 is TGTGCCAGCAGCACCCAGACTAGCGGGGACACAGATACGCAGTATTTT. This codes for CASSTQTSGDTDTQYF.

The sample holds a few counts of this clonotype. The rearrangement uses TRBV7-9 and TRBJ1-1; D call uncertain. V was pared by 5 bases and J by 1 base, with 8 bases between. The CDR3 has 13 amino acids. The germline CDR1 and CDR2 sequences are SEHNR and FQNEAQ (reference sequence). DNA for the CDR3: TGTGCCAGCAGCCTACATCCGAACACTGAAGCTTTCTTT. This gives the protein CASSLHPNTEAFF.

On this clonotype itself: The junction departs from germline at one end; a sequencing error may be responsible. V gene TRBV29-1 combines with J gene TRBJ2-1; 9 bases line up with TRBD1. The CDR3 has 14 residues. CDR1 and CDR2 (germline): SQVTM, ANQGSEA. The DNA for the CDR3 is TGCGGCGTCGTTGACAGGGGGAACTACAATGAGCAGTTCTTC. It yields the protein CGVVDRGNYNEQFF.

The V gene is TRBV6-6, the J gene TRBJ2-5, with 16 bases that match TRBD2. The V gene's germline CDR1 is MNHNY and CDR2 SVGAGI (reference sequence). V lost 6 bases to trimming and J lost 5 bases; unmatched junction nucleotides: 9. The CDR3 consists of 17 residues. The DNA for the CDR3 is TGTGCCAGCAGGGGACTAGCGGGAGGGCCTGTAGAGGAGACCCAGTACTTC. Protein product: CASRGLAGGPVEETQYF.

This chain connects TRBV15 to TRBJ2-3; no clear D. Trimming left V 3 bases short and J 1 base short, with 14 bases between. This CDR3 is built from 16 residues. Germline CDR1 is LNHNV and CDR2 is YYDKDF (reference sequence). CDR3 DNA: TGTGCCACCAGCAGGTCCGGTCCCGTCGGCACAGATACGCAGTATTTT. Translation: CATSRSGPVGTDTQYF.

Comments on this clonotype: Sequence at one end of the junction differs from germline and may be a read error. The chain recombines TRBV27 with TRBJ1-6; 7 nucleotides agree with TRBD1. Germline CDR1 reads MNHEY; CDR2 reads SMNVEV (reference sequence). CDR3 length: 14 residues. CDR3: CASTTGVGNSPPHF. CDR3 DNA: TGTGCCAGCACCACAGGGGTCGGTAATTCACCCCCCCACTTT.

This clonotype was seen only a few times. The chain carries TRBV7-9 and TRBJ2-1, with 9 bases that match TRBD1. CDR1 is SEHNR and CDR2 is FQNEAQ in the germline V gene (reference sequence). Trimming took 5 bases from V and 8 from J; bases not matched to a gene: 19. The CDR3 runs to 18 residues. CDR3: CASSHIISGQGREDEQFF. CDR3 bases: TGTGCCAGCAGCCACATAATTTCGGGACAGGGCCGCGAGGATGAGCAGTTCTTC.

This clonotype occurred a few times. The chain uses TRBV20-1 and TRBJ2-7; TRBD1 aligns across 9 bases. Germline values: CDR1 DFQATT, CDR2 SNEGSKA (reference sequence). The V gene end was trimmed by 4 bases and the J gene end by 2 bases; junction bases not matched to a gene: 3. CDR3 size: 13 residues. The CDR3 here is CSAIGTGTYEQYF. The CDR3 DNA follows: TGCAGTGCTATAGGGACAGGGACCTACGAGCAGTACTTC.

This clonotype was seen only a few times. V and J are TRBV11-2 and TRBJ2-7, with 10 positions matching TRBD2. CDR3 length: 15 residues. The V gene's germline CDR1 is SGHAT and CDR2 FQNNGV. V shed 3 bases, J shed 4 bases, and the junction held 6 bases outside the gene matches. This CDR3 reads CASSFGAGGMYEQYF. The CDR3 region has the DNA TGTGCCAGCAGCTTTGGAGCGGGAGGGATGTACGAGCAGTACTTC.

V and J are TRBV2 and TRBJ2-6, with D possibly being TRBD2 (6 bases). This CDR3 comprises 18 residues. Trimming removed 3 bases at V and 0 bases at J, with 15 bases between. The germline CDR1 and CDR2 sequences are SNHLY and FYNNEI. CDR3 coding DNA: TGTGCCAGCAGTGACGGAGGGGTACGGATCTCTGGGGCCAACGTCCTGACTTTC. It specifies CASSDGGVRISGANVLTF.

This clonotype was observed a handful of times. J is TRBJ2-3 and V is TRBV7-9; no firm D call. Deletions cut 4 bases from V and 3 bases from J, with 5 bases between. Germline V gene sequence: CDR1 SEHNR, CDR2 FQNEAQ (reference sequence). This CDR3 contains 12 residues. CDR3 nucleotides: TGTGCCAGCAGCTGGATTACAGATACGCAGTATTTT. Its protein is CASSWITDTQYF.

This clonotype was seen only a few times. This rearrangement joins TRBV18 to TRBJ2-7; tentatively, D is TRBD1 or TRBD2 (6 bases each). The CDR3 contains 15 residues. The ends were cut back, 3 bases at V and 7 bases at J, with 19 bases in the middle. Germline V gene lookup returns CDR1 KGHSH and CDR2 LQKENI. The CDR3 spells CASSPRGQEGQEQYF. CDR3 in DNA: TGTGCCAGCTCACCCCGGGGGCAAGAGGGGCAAGAGCAGTACTTC.

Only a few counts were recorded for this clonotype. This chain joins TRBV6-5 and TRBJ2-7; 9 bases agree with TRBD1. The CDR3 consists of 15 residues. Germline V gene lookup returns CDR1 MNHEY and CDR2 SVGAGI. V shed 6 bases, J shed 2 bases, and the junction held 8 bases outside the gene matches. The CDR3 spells CASRRTGTGTYEQYF. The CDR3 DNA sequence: TGTGCCAGCAGACGGACCGGGACAGGGACCTACGAGCAGTACTTC.

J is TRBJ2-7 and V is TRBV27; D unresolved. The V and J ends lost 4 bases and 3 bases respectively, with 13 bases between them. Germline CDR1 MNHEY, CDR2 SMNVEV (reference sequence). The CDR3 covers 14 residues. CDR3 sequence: CASSSSYSLYEQYF. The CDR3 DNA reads TGTGCCAGCAGTTCCTCCTATTCCCTCTACGAGCAGTACTTC.

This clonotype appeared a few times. This CDR3 reads CASSPPARGTYEQYF. For the CDR3, the DNA is TGTGCCAGCAGCCCTCCAGCCAGGGGCACCTACGAGCAGTACTTC. The chain joins TRBV7-9 to TRBJ2-7; D is possibly TRBD1 (6 bases). The CDR3 loop spans 15 amino acids. Germline V gene sequence: CDR1 SEHNR, CDR2 FQNEAQ (reference sequence). The V and J ends lost 5 bases and 2 bases respectively, with 16 bases between them. The whole variable domain, remainder taken from reference TRBV7-9 and TRBJ2-7, is DTGVSQNPRHKITKRGQNVTFRCDPISEHNRLYWYRQTLGQGPEFLTYFQNEAQLEKSRLLSDRFSAERPKGSFSTLEIQRTEQGDSAMYLCASSPPARGTYEQYFGPGTRLTVT.

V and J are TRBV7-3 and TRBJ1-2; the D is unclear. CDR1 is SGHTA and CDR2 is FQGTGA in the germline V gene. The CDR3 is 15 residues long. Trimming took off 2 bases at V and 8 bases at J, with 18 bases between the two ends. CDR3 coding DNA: TGTGCCAGCAGCTTAGGGCCTCAAACCCTCCGGGGCTACACCTTC. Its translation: CASSLGPQTLRGYTF.

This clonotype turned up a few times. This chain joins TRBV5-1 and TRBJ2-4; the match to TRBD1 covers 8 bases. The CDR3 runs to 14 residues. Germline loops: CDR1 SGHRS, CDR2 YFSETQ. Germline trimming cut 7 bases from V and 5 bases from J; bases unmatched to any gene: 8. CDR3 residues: CASGMGQAQNIQYF. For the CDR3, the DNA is TGCGCCAGCGGCATGGGACAGGCACAAAACATTCAGTACTTC.

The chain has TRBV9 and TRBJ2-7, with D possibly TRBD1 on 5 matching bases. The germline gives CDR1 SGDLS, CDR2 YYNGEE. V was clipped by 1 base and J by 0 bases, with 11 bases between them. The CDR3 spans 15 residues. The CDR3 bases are TGTGCCAGCAGCGTATCGTGGGGCCTCTCCTACGAGCAGTACTTC. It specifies CASSVSWGLSYEQYF.

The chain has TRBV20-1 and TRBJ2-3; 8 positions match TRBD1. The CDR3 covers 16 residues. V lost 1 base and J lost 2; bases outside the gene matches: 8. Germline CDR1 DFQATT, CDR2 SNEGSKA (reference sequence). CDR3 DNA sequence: TGCAGTGCTAGAGGGGGCAGGACAGGGCCCACAGATACGCAGTATTTT. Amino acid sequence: CSARGGRTGPTDTQYF.

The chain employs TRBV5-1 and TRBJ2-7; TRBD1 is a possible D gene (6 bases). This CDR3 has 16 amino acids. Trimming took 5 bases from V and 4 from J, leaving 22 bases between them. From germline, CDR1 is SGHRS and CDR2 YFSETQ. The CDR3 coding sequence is TGCGCCAGCAGAACTCACACCGGGACACCCGAATACGAGCAGTACTTC. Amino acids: CASRTHTGTPEYEQYF.